This TCR beta chain was identified in a study of read filtering for tumor transcriptome and immune sequencing. The table lists this clonotype with many counts. Its antigen is not known. Sampling of bone marrow took place during active disease in every patient. Regarding the study as a whole: RNA-seq captured clonotypes less deeply and reliably than IR-seq. The sorted CD138-negative fraction was a mixed bone marrow immune population, not purified T cells.

V lost 3 bases and J lost 3, with 4 bases in between. The germline gives CDR1 SGHTA, CDR2 FQGNSA. The CDR3 length is 12 residues. The library was built from approximately 400 ng RNA with molecular barcoded adaptors for alpha/delta and beta/gamma chains. One entry per CDR3 protein results from TCRdb running MiXCR on the reads. The sample records 49,000 or so distinct CDR3 sequences, approximately 12% being singletons. This chain uses TRBV7-2 with TRBJ2-3; D ambiguous. The TCR sequence derives from a donor at least 40 years old with multiple myeloma. Specimen: a population of CD138-negative cells sorted from bone marrow. The CDR3 sequence: CASSFGTDTQYF. DNA of the CDR3: TGTGCCAGCAGCTTTGGGACAGATACGCAGTATTTT.